These 29 T cell receptor beta chains were sequenced from one sample in a study of blood T cell repertoires in COVID-19 (dated by TCRdb to the early 2020s). Library generation was performed with the immunoSEQ multiplex PCR assay. Held by TCRdb, this immuneACCESS table contains in-frame sequences only and omits some clones. Under half of the omission traces to an unresolved V gene where checked; the cause of the rest is unknown. This sample holds a few hundred thousand clones; approximately 86% were observed only once. About 0.8% of the sample lies in the top ten. Sequencing was performed on peripheral blood. Source of these receptors: a woman under 40 with acute or convalescent COVID-19.

The rearrangement joins TRBV5-1 to TRBJ2-3; D is undetermined. Germline CDR1 reads SGHRS; CDR2 reads YFSETQ. V shed 0 bases and J shed 5 bases, with 7 bases lying between them. This CDR3 comprises 13 residues. The DNA for the CDR3 is TGCGCCAGCAGCTTGGCTAGTCGAGATACGCAGTATTTT. Its translation: CASSLASRDTQYF.

This clone has just one count. The CDR3 DNA sequence: TGTGCCAGCTCACGCCTCAGGAACACCGGGGAGCTGTTTTTT. It encodes CASSRLRNTGELFF. This chain joins TRBV18 and TRBJ2-2; D gene unclear. Deletions cut 4 bases from V and 1 base from J, with 7 bases between. The CDR3 has 14 residues. Germline CDR1 and CDR2: KGHSH and LQKENI.

CDR3 DNA: TGTGCCAGCAGCCAAGGGGGCGGCCCGAACGCAGATACGCAGTATTTT. Its protein product is CASSQGGGPNADTQYF. The chain carries TRBV3-1 (or the pseudogene TRBV3-2) and TRBJ2-3; weak D call: TRBD1 (5 bases). This CDR3 is built from 16 residues. Looked up from germline, CDR1 is LGHDT and CDR2 is YNNKEL (reference sequence). The ends were cut back, 1 base at V and 4 bases at J, with 15 bases in the middle.

The V gene is TRBV29-1, the J gene TRBJ2-4, with 12 bases identical to TRBD2. Germline V gives CDR1 SQVTM, CDR2 ANQGSEA. V shed 1 base and J 3 bases; nucleotides not matched to a gene: 13. This CDR3 has 19 residues. The CDR3 nucleotides are TGCAGCGTTGAAGGGGAAGCTAGCGGGAGGGCCTTGGGCAAAAACATTCAGTACTTC. It codes for CSVEGEASGRALGKNIQYF.

The V gene is TRBV7-2, the J gene TRBJ2-1; 9 nucleotides match TRBD2. This CDR3 has 14 residues. J was trimmed by 10 bases and V by 6 bases; bases with no gene match: 10. The germline V gene has CDR1 SGHTA and CDR2 FQGNSA. CDR3 residues: CASRLAGIQGEQFF. The CDR3 bases are TGTGCCAGCAGACTAGCGGGCATACAAGGAGAGCAGTTCTTC.

V usage is TRBV10-3 and J usage is TRBJ2-3, with 11 bases matching TRBD2. Germline V gives CDR1 ENHRY, CDR2 SYGVKD. The trim removed 4 bases at V and 1 base at J, leaving 1 base unmatched. The CDR3 loop spans 15 amino acids. CDR3 sequence reads: CAISGLAGRTDTQYF. CDR3 coding DNA: TGTGCCATCAGTGGACTAGCGGGACGCACAGATACGCAGTATTTT.

This chain joins TRBV5-4 and TRBJ2-1, with D uncertain. CDR3 length: 13 residues. The V end lost 1 base, the J end lost 7 bases, and 9 bases lay between the germline ends. From germline, CDR1 is SGHNT and CDR2 YYREEE (reference sequence). The CDR3 region has the DNA TGTGCCAGCAGCTTGTCCAGTCGTAATGAGCAGTTCTTC. Amino acids: CASSLSSRNEQFF.

For this clone: One junction end disagrees with the germline gene, perhaps due to a read error. V and J are TRBV7-7 and TRBJ2-5; 9 bases match TRBD2. Germline values: CDR1 SSHAT, CDR2 FNYEAQ (reference sequence). This CDR3 is 15 amino acids long. The CDR3 spells CASSLGIAGGQTQYF. CDR3 nucleotide sequence: TGTGCTAGCAGCTTAGGCATTGCGGGAGGGCAGACCCAGTACTTC.

V gene TRBV20-1 combines with J gene TRBJ2-7; D unclear. Trimming pared 6 bases from V and 3 bases from J, leaving 9 bases between. CDR3 length: 11 residues. Germline V gene lookup returns CDR1 DFQATT and CDR2 SNEGSKA (reference sequence). The CDR3 protein is CSATHFYEQYF. In DNA, the CDR3 is TGCAGTGCCACCCACTTCTACGAGCAGTACTTC.

The table lists this clone with a count of one. The chain carries TRBV5-6 and TRBJ2-1; tentative D call: TRBD2 (5 bases). Per germline, CDR1 SGHDT and CDR2 YYEEEE. This CDR3 region has 16 residues. V was shortened by 2 bases and J by 0 bases, with 12 bases between the two germline ends. CDR3 in amino acids: CASSLTLTSSYNEQFF. The DNA of the CDR3 is TGTGCCAGCAGCTTAACCCTTACTAGCTCCTACAATGAGCAGTTCTTC.

The chain joins TRBV12-3 or TRBV12-4 to TRBJ1-5, with TRBD1 as a possible D gene (5 bases). CDR3 length: 13 residues. V gave up 7 bases and J gave up 6 bases, with 13 bases separating them. The CDR3 DNA reads as TGTGCCAGCACTTCGCCCGGGGGTCAGCCCCAGCATTTT. Residues: CASTSPGGQPQHF.

The chain has TRBV5-4 and TRBJ2-1; 10 nucleotides align to TRBD2. CDR1 SGHNT and CDR2 YYREEE come from the germline V gene (reference sequence). This CDR3 spans 18 amino acids. J lost 0 bases, V lost 4 bases, and 10 bases had no gene match. Here the CDR3 DNA reads TGTGCCAGCAGCGCCACCCTAGCGGGGGCGAGCTCCTACAATGAGCAGTTCTTC. Residues: CASSATLAGASSYNEQFF.

The chain recombines TRBV2 with TRBJ2-2; 10 bases agree with TRBD2. Germline CDR1 and CDR2: SNHLY and FYNNEI. CDR3 length: 16 residues. The junction had 7 bases not matched to a gene; V was cut back by 3 bases and J by 6 bases. The CDR3 sequence: CASSEVLAGAPGELFF. CDR3 DNA sequence: TGTGCCAGCAGTGAGGTCCTAGCGGGAGCCCCCGGGGAGCTGTTTTTT. Full variable domain (outside the CDR3, taken from reference TRBV2 and TRBJ2-2): EPEVTQTPSHQVTQMGQEVILRCVPISNHLYFYWYRQILGQKVEFLVSFYNNEISEKSEIFDDQFSVERPDGSNFTLKIRSTKLEDSAMYFCASSEVLAGAPGELFFGEGSRLTVL.

J is TRBJ2-1 and V is TRBV19; 16 bases align to TRBD2. CDR3 length: 16 residues. Trimming cost V 5 bases and J 8 bases; bases outside gene matches: 6. Per the germline V gene, CDR1 is LNHDA and CDR2 is SQIVND (reference sequence). The CDR3 nucleotides read TGTGCCAGTAGTGCGGGGACTAGCGGGAGGGAAGATGAGCAGTTCTTC. It encodes CASSAGTSGREDEQFF. Looking up the rest from reference TRBV19 and TRBJ2-1 gives the full variable domain: DGGITQSPKYLFRKEGQNVTLSCEQNLNHDAMYWYRQDPGQGLRLIYYSQIVNDFQKGDIAEGYSVSREKKESFPLTVTSAQKNPTAFYLCASSAGTSGREDEQFFGPGTRLTVL.

Only one count was recorded for this clone. This chain connects TRBV27 to TRBJ2-5; D may be TRBD1 (6 bases). This CDR3 has 18 amino acids. The germline V gene has CDR1 MNHEY and CDR2 SMNVEV (reference sequence). V shed 6 bases and J shed 0 bases, with 23 bases lying between them. The CDR3 DNA sequence: TGTGCCAGCAGGCTGGGGGCTTCCCCGTATCGGTACCAAGAGACCCAGTACTTC. Protein product: CASRLGASPYRYQETQYF.

This chain uses TRBV19 with TRBJ2-7; D is perhaps TRBD2 (6 bases). V was pared by 4 bases and J by 7 bases, with 14 bases between. Germline-derived CDR1 and CDR2 are LNHDA and SQIVND (reference sequence). The CDR3 sequence is 13 residues long. This chain's CDR3 is CASSTLGSREQYF. The CDR3 DNA reads TGTGCCAGTAGTACACTCGGGAGTAGGGAGCAGTACTTC.

The V gene is TRBV6-1, the J gene TRBJ2-4, with D tentatively TRBD1 (5 bases). In germline, CDR1 is MNHNS, CDR2 SASEGT. Trimming shortened V by 2 bases and J by 7 bases, and 6 bases separated the two germline ends. CDR3 size: 12 residues. CDR3 in DNA: TGTGCCAGCAGTGAAAAGGGGAACATTCAGTACTTC. Amino acid sequence: CASSEKGNIQYF.

V usage is TRBV4-1 and J usage is TRBJ2-7; 9 bases line up with TRBD2. CDR3 length: 17 residues. Looked up from germline, CDR1 is MGHRA and CDR2 is YSYEKL. Trimming cost V 3 bases and J 1 base; bases outside gene matches: 10. CDR3: CASSQDRGSGRSYEQYF. The CDR3 DNA reads TGCGCCAGCAGCCAGGACCGTGGAAGCGGGAGGTCCTACGAGCAGTACTTC.

The V and J genes are TRBV7-2 and TRBJ2-7; 9 nucleotides align to TRBD1. The CDR3 runs to 13 residues. In germline, CDR1 is SGHTA, CDR2 FQGNSA. J lost 7 bases, V lost 6 bases, and 7 bases had no gene match. The CDR3 loop is CASRRTGAGEQYF. CDR3 nucleotides: TGTGCCAGCAGACGGACAGGGGCGGGGGAGCAGTACTTC. The full variable domain, rest sourced from reference TRBV7-2 and TRBJ2-7, is GAGVSQSPSNKVTEKGKDVELRCDPISGHTALYWYRQSLGQGLEFLIYFQGNSAPDKSGLPSDRFSAERTGGSVSTLTIQRTQQEDSAVYLCASRRTGAGEQYFGPGTRLTVT.

This clone was found once. J is TRBJ2-2 and V is TRBV18; tentatively, D is TRBD1 (6 bases). The CDR3 totals 15 residues. Per germline, CDR1 KGHSH and CDR2 LQKENI. With 6 bases removed from V and 2 bases from J, the gap between germline ends came to 13 bases. This CDR3 reads CASSLGQINTGELFF. The CDR3 DNA sequence: TGTGCCAGCTCGCTCGGACAGATAAACACCGGGGAGCTGTTTTTT.

The chain couples TRBV7-8 to TRBJ2-1; 7 bases are shared with TRBD1. The germline V gene encodes CDR1 SGHVS and CDR2 FQNEAQ. V gave up 1 base and J gave up 6 bases; unmatched junction bases: 6. This CDR3 comprises 15 residues. Here the CDR3 reads CASSLEPRQGNEQFF. The DNA for the CDR3 is TGTGCCAGCAGCTTAGAGCCCCGACAGGGCAATGAGCAGTTCTTC.

This chain uses TRBV7-9 with TRBJ1-1; D not certain. Germline CDR1 is SEHNR and CDR2 is FQNEAQ (reference sequence). This CDR3 has 12 amino acids. Trimming left V 5 bases short and J 5 bases short, with 9 bases between. The DNA for the CDR3 is TGTGCCAGCAGCAAGGCGGTTACTGAAGCTTTCTTT. Protein: CASSKAVTEAFF.

Only one count was recorded for this clone. This sequence joins TRBV5-4 and TRBJ1-5, with D unclear. The V end lost 2 bases, the J end lost 2 bases, and 26 bases lay between the germline ends. The CDR3 is made up of 20 amino acids. In germline, CDR1 is SGHNT, CDR2 YYREEE (reference sequence). In nucleotides, the CDR3 is TGTGCCAGCAGCTTACCGCAAAAAGGTCACACGGGAACCGGCAATCAGCCCCAGCATTTT. It is translated as CASSLPQKGHTGTGNQPQHF. The entire variable domain, with the rest obtained from reference TRBV5-4 and TRBJ1-5, is as follows: ETGVTQSPTHLIKTRGQQVTLRCSSQSGHNTVSWYQQALGQGPQFIFQYYREEENGRGNFPPRFSGLQFPNYSSELNVNALELDDSALYLCASSLPQKGHTGTGNQPQHFGDGTRLSIL.

This chain joins TRBV23-1 and TRBJ2-3; D might be TRBD1 (5 bases). TRBV23-1 is known as an ORF, though its function is uncertain. The CDR3 is 13 amino acids. V was clipped by 10 bases and J by 0 bases, with 11 bases between them. Here the CDR3 reads CAILDRSTDTQYF. The CDR3 DNA sequence: TGCGCCATTCTAGACAGAAGCACAGATACGCAGTATTTT.

The CDR3 DNA reads TGCGCCAGCAGCCCGACCATAGCGGGAGGCACAGATACGCAGTATTTT. This gives the protein CASSPTIAGGTDTQYF. This rearrangement joins TRBV4-1 to TRBJ2-3, with 9 bases aligning to TRBD2. V shed 4 bases, J shed 1 base, and the junction held 6 bases outside the gene matches. Germline V lookup: CDR1 MGHRA, CDR2 YSYEKL. CDR3 length equals 16 residues.

The gene calls are TRBV19 and TRBJ2-7; 8 bases line up with TRBD2. V gave up 3 bases and J gave up 5 bases; unmatched junction bases: 9. The germline V gene has CDR1 LNHDA and CDR2 SQIVND (reference sequence). The CDR3 covers 15 residues. In DNA, the CDR3 is TGTGCCAGTAGTATGGGGAGCGGGAGCCCCAACGAGCAGTACTTC. Its protein is CASSMGSGSPNEQYF.

The rearrangement uses TRBV30 and TRBJ2-7; 9 bases are a match to TRBD2. In germline, CDR1 is GTSNPN, CDR2 SVGIG (reference sequence). This CDR3 contains 15 residues. The V gene end was trimmed by 2 bases and the J gene end by 3 bases; junction bases not matched to a gene: 8. This CDR3 is CAWSLLAGISYEQYF. In nucleotides, the CDR3 is TGTGCCTGGAGTTTGCTAGCGGGGATAAGCTACGAGCAGTACTTC.

CDR3 DNA sequence: TGTGCCACCAAGGATCAGGGGCGGAACACTGAAGCTTTCTTT. It specifies CATKDQGRNTEAFF. The chain combines TRBV15 with TRBJ1-1, with a weak D call TRBD1 (6 bases). Per the germline V gene, CDR1 is LNHNV and CDR2 is YYDKDF (reference sequence). Trimming left V 7 bases short and J 1 base short, with 13 bases between. This CDR3 spans 14 amino acids.

The rearrangement links TRBV29-1 to TRBJ1-4; the D is unclear. The CDR3 extends over 12 amino acids. V lost 7 bases and J lost 4, with 10 bases in between. Germline V lookup: CDR1 SQVTM, CDR2 ANQGSEA. The CDR3 region has the DNA TGCAGCGGGTCAGGTATTAATGAAAAACTGTTTTTT. Its protein product is CSGSGINEKLFF.